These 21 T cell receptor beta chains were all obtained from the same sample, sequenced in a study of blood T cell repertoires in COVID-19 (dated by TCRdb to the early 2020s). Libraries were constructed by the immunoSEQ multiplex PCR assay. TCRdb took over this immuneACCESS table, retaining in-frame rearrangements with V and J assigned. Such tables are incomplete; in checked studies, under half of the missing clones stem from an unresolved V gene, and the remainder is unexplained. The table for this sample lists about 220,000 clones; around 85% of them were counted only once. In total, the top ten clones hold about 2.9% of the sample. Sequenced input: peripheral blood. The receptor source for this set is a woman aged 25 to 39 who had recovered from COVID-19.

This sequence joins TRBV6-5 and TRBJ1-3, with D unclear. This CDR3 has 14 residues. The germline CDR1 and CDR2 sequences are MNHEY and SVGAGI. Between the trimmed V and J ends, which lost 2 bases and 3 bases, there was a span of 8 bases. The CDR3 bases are TGTGCCAGCAGTTACGCGGGAGATGGAAACACCATATATTTT. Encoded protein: CASSYAGDGNTIYF.

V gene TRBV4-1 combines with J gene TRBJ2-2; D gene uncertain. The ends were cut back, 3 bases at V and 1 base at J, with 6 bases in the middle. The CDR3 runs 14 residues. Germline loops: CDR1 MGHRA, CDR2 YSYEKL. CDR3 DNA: TGCGCCAGCAGCCACTATAGGAACACCGGGGAGCTGTTTTTT. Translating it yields CASSHYRNTGELFF.

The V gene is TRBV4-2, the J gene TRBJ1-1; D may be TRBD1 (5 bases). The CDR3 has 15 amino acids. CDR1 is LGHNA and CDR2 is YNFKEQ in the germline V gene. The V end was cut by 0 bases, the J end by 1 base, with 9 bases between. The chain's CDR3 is CASSQEGARNTEAFF. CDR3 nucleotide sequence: TGTGCCAGCAGCCAAGAAGGGGCCAGGAACACTGAAGCTTTCTTT.

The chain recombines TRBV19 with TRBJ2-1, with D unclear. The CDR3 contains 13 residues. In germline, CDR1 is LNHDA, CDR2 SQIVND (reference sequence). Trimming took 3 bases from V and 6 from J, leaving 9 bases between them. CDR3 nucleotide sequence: TGTGCCAGTAGTATCCCCCCGCGCAATGAGCAGTTCTTC. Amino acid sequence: CASSIPPRNEQFF.

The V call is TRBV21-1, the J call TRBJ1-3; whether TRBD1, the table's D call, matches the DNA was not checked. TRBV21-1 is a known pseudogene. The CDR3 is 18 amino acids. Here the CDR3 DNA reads TGTGCCAGCAGCATAAAAGAAAGGGGGAGAGGTACCGGAAACACCATATATTTT. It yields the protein CASSIKERGRGTGNTIYF.

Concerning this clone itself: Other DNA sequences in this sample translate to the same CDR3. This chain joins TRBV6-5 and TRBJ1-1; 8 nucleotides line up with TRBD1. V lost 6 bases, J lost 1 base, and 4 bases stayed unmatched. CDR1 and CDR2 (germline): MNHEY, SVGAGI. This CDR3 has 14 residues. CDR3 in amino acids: CASSYGTGNTEAFF. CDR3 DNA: TGTGCCAGCAGCTACGGGACAGGGAACACTGAAGCTTTCTTT.

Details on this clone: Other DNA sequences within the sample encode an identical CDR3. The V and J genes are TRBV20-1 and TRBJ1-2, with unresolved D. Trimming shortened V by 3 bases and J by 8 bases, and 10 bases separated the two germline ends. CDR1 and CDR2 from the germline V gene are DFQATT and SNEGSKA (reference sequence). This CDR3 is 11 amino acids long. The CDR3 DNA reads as TGCAGTGCTAGGGACGGCGGGGGCTACACCTTC. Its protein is CSARDGGGYTF.

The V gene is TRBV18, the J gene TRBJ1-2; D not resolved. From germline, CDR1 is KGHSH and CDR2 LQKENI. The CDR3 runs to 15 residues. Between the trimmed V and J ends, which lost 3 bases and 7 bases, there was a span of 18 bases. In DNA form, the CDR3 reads TGTGCCAGCTCACCCCCCGGCAGCGGATCCCTTGGCTACACCTTC. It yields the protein CASSPPGSGSLGYTF.

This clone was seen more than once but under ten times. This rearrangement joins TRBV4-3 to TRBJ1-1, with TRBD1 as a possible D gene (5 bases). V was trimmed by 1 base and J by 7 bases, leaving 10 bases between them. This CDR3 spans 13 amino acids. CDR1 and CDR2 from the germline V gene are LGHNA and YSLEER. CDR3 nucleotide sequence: TGCGCCAGCAGCCAAGTCCCCGGGGGTGAAGCTTTCTTT. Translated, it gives CASSQVPGGEAFF.

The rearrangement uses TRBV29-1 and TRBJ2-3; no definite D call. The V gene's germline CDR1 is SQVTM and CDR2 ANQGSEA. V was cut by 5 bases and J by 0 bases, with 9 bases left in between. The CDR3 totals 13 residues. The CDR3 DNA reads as TGCAGCGTTAACAGAGAAAGCACAGATACGCAGTATTTT. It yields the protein CSVNRESTDTQYF.

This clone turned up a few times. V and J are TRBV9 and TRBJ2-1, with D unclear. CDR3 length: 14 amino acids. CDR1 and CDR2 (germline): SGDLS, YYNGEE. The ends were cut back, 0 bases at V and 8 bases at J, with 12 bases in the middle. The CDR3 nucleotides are TGTGCCAGCAGCGTAGCTGTCCAGTCCCATGAGCAGTTCTTC. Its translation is CASSVAVQSHEQFF. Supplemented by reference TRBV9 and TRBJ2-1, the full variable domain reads DSGVTQTPKHLITATGQRVTLRCSPRSGDLSVYWYQQSLDQGLQFLIQYYNGEERAKGNILERFSAQQFPDLHSELNLSSLELGDSALYFCASSVAVQSHEQFFGPGTRLTVL.

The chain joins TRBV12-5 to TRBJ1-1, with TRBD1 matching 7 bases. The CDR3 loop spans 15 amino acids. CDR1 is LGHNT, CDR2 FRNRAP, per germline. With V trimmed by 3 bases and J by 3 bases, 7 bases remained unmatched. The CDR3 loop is CASGFIQGSDTEAFF. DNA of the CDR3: TGTGCTAGTGGTTTCATACAGGGGAGTGACACTGAAGCTTTCTTT.

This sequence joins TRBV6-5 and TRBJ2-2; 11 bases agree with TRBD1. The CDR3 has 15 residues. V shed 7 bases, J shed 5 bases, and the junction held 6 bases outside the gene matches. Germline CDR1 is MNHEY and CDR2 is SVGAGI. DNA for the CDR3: TGTGCCAGCACTTTGCGGGACAGGGGGACCGGGGAGCTGTTTTTT. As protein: CASTLRDRGTGELFF.

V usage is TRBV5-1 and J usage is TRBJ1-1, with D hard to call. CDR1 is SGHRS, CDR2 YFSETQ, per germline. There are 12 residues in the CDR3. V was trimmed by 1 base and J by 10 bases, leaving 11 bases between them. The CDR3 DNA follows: TGCGCCAGCAGCTTGACGGGAAACAGAGCTTTCTTT. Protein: CASSLTGNRAFF. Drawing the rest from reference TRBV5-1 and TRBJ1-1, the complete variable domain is KAGVTQTPRYLIKTRGQQVTLSCSPISGHRSVSWYQQTPGQGLQFLFEYFSETQRNKGNFPGRFSGRQFSNSRSEMNVSTLELGDSALYLCASSLTGNRAFFGQGTRLTVV.

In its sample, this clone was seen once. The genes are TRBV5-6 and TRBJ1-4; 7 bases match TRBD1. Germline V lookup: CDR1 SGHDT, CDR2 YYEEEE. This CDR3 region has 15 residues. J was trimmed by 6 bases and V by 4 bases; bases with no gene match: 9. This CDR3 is CASSPTGKDDEKLFF. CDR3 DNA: TGTGCCAGCAGCCCGACAGGGAAAGACGATGAAAAACTGTTTTTT.

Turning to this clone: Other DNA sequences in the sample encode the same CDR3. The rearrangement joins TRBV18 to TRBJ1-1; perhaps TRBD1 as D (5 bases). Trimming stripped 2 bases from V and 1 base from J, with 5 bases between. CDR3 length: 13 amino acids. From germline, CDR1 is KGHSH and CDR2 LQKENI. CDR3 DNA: TGTGCCAGCTCACCAGGACAGAACACTGAAGCTTTCTTT. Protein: CASSPGQNTEAFF.

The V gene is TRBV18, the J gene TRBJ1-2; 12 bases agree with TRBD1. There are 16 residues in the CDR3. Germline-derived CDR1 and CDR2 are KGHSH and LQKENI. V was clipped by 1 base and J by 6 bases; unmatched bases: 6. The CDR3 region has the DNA TGTGCCAGCTCACCACGTCGGGACAGGGGGCGGGATGGCTACACCTTC. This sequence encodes CASSPRRDRGRDGYTF. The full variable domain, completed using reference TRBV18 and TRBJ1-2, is NAGVMQNPRHLVRRRGQEARLRCSPMKGHSHVYWYRQLPEEGLKFMVYLQKENIIDESGMPKERFSAEFPKEGPSILRIQQVVRGDSAAYFCASSPRRDRGRDGYTFGSGTRLTVV.

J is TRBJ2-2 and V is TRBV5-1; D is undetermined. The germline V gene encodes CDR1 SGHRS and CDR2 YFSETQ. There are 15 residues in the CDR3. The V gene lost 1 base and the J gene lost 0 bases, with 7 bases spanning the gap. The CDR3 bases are TGCGCCAGCAGCTTGTCTACTGCGAACACCGGGGAGCTGTTTTTT. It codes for CASSLSTANTGELFF.

CDR3 loop: CAISESARGYGYTF. As DNA, the CDR3 is TGTGCCATCAGTGAGTCGGCCAGGGGATATGGCTACACCTTC. This rearrangement joins TRBV10-3 to TRBJ1-2, with TRBD1 as a possible D gene (6 bases). The V gene's germline CDR1 is ENHRY and CDR2 SYGVKD. The CDR3 runs 14 residues. The V end lost 0 bases, the J end lost 5 bases, and 10 bases lay between the germline ends.

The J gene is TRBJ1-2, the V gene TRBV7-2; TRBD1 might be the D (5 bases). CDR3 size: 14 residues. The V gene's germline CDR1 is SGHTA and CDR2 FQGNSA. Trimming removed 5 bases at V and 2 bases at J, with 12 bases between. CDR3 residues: CASSPKGLNYGYTF. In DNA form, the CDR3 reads TGTGCCAGCAGCCCGAAGGGACTCAACTATGGCTACACCTTC.

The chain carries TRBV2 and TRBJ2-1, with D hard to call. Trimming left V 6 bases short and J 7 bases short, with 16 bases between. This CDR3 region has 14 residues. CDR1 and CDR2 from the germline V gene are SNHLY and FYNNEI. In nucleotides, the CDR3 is TGTGCCAGCAGCCCGACCGAGGTTAGGAATGAGCAGTTCTTC. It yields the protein CASSPTEVRNEQFF.